The 13 T cell receptor beta chains listed next were all sequenced from one sample in a study of blood T cell repertoires in COVID-19. Sequencing used immunoSEQ multiplex PCR; TCRdb keeps in-frame clones, though not all of them. The data hold approximately 140,000 clones, with approximately 83% observed a single time. Sequencing was carried out using peripheral blood. Receptors were obtained from a man aged 65 to 85 with acute or convalescent COVID-19.

The CDR3 DNA sequence: TGTGCCAGCAGCTGGTTGGTCCCTCGAACAGGGGCCTCCTACAATGAGCAGTTCTTC. This sequence encodes CASSWLVPRTGASYNEQFF. V gene TRBV5-4 combines with J gene TRBJ2-1; 7 bases are a match to TRBD1. Trimming removed 3 bases from V and 0 bases from J; junction bases left unmatched: 15. There are 19 residues in the CDR3. CDR1 and CDR2 (germline): SGHNT, YYREEE (reference sequence).

Only a few counts were recorded for this clone. CDR3 bases: TGTGCCAGTAGTTGGGGGGGCGCATACAATGAGCAGTTCTTC. Its protein is CASSWGGAYNEQFF. The J gene is TRBJ2-1, the V gene TRBV19, with a possible D match to TRBD2 (7 bases). The germline V gene has CDR1 LNHDA and CDR2 SQIVND (reference sequence). Trimming pared 5 bases from V and 4 bases from J, leaving 12 bases between. This CDR3 spans 14 amino acids.

In its sample, this clone was seen once. The CDR3 here is CASRQVRTQYF. The CDR3 nucleotides read TGTGCCAGCCGACAAGTCAGGACGCAGTATTTT. The gene calls are TRBV19 and TRBJ2-3; D is uncertain. This CDR3 is 11 amino acids long. Trimming cost V 9 bases and J 9 bases, with 13 bases left between them. CDR1 is LNHDA, CDR2 SQIVND, per germline (reference sequence).

The chain links TRBV12-5 to TRBJ2-2; 8 bases are shared with TRBD1. Germline lookup yields CDR1 LGHNT and CDR2 FRNRAP. This CDR3 has 15 residues. Trimming removed 0 bases from V and 4 bases from J; junction bases left unmatched: 1. The CDR3 protein is CASGLVTGGTGELFF. As DNA, the CDR3 is TGTGCTAGTGGTTTGGTAACAGGGGGCACCGGGGAGCTGTTTTTT.

A note on this clone: Being one base from a much bigger clone, this may be a read error. The chain recombines TRBV28 with TRBJ1-3, with TRBD1 identical over 7 bases. CDR3 size: 14 residues. Germline CDR1 reads MDHEN; CDR2 reads SYDVKM. CDR3 DNA sequence: TGTACCAGCAACACTGGAGGGGGCCGAAACACCATATATTTT. Translation gives CTSNTGGGRNTIYF.

The chain recombines TRBV5-1 with TRBJ2-1; 11 positions agree with TRBD2. Germline CDR1 reads SGHRS; CDR2 reads YFSETQ. The CDR3 has 16 residues. With 4 bases clipped from V and 4 bases from J, the junction kept 7 bases outside the gene matches. The CDR3 DNA follows: TGCGCCAGCAGCACCGGGACTAGCGGTAAATACAATGAGCAGTTCTTC. Its translation is CASSTGTSGKYNEQFF.

The chain recombines TRBV3-1 (or the pseudogene TRBV3-2) with TRBJ1-1; 7 bases are a match to TRBD1. Looked up from germline, CDR1 is LGHDT and CDR2 is YNNKEL (reference sequence). The CDR3 is 18 amino acids. Trimming removed 4 bases from V and 0 bases from J; junction bases left unmatched: 14. CDR3 residues: CASSPILIDRVVNTEAFF. CDR3 sequence (DNA): TGTGCCAGCAGCCCCATTTTAATTGACAGGGTTGTGAACACTGAAGCTTTCTTT.

V gene TRBV24-1 combines with J gene TRBJ2-2, with D tentatively TRBD1 (6 bases). The CDR3 has 18 residues. The germline V gene has CDR1 KGHDR and CDR2 SFDVKD. V gave up 6 bases and J gave up 4 bases, with 23 bases separating them. CDR3 sequence reads: CATSKLEPGTYTTGELFF. Here the CDR3 DNA reads TGTGCCACCAGTAAGTTGGAACCCGGGACATACACCACCGGGGAGCTGTTTTTT.

The gene calls are TRBV10-3 and TRBJ2-7, with D perhaps TRBD2 (7 bases). Germline CDR1 ENHRY, CDR2 SYGVKD. The CDR3 has 15 amino acids. Trimming pared 4 bases from V and 2 bases from J, leaving 15 bases between. The CDR3 coding sequence is TGTGCCATCAGTGCCCCGGGGGGCCTTCCCTACGAGCAGTACTTC. It encodes CAISAPGGLPYEQYF.

This chain joins TRBV2 and TRBJ1-2, with a weak D call TRBD1 (5 bases). The V end lost 6 bases, the J end lost 13 bases, and 18 bases lay between the germline ends. CDR1 is SNHLY and CDR2 is FYNNEI in the germline V gene. The CDR3 consists of 12 residues. CDR3 sequence reads: CASRGDRPRGTF. DNA of the CDR3: TGTGCCAGCAGAGGAGACAGACCTAGGGGCACCTTC. The variable domain in full, completed from reference TRBV2 and TRBJ1-2, reads EPEVTQTPSHQVTQMGQEVILRCVPISNHLYFYWYRQILGQKVEFLVSFYNNEISEKSEIFDDQFSVERPDGSNFTLKIRSTKLEDSAMYFCASRGDRPRGTFGSGTRLTVV.

V usage is TRBV28 and J usage is TRBJ2-7; weak D call: TRBD1 (5 bases). Looked up from germline, CDR1 is MDHEN and CDR2 is SYDVKM. The CDR3 length is 15 residues. V lost 3 bases and J lost 5, with 17 bases in between. CDR3 DNA: TGTGCCAGCAGTTTTCAGGGTAGAGTACGGGACGAGCAGTACTTC. Protein product: CASSFQGRVRDEQYF.

This chain links TRBV12-3 or TRBV12-4 with TRBJ1-3, with D unresolved. This CDR3 spans 11 amino acids. V lost 4 bases to trimming and J lost 8 bases, with 6 bases between them. The DNA for the CDR3 is TGTGCCAGCAGTTCGGAGTACACCATATATTTT. Translation: CASSSEYTIYF.

J is TRBJ1-2 and V is TRBV27; no firm D call. Germline V gives CDR1 MNHEY, CDR2 SMNVEV (reference sequence). Trimming left V 5 bases short and J 5 bases short, with 12 bases between. The CDR3 contains 13 residues. The CDR3 nucleotides read TGTGCCAGCAGTGGGTCAGGTGATTATGGCTACACCTTC. Protein sequence: CASSGSGDYGYTF.